This record looks at one T cell receptor (beta chain) sequence and its context. Its cognate antigen is unknown. Germline-derived CDR1 and CDR2 are LNHNV and YYDKDF (reference sequence). V lost 0 bases and J 7 bases, leaving 16 bases between the germline ends. This CDR3 spans 17 amino acids. These data belong to a study of cytomegalovirus exposure and HLA in healthy donors. Findings and caveats of the study: Most TCR sequences were seen very rarely across donors, but some public TCRs occurred in many.

Using immunoSEQ multiplex PCR, the repertoire was profiled, and TCRdb retains in-frame clones only, with some absent. Of about 71,000 clones in the sample, approximately 96% were seen once. The TCR sequence derives from a young man in good health and CMV-seropositive. V usage is TRBV15 and J usage is TRBJ1-6; perhaps TRBD1 as D (6 bases). Sequencing used PBMCs. The CDR3 DNA sequence: TGTGCCACCAGCAGAGATCGGGGGGGCAGGCCGAATTCACCCCTCCACTTT. Translation: CATSRDRGGRPNSPLHF.